This T cell receptor beta chain was observed in a study of T-cell memory formation after mild COVID-19. Looking at the study overall: TCR clusters were mostly donor specific. Study-wide results and limits: Researchers found some responding clones in pre-infection memory, a sign that cross-reactive memory joined. Clones that shrank (day 15 to 85) were balanced CD4/CD8, whereas later expanders leaned CD4+. Researchers report contracting CD4+ clones mostly in CM and EM, with CD8+ clones in EMRA.

TCRdb redid the calling of the 5' RACE reads with MiXCR, one entry per CDR3 protein. The repertoire holds 360,000 or so distinct CDR3 sequences, with 28% as singletons. As regards this clonotype: The antigen is unknown.

Per the germline V gene, CDR1 is DFQATT and CDR2 is SNEGSKA (reference sequence). V lost 0 bases and J lost 6; bases outside the gene matches: 8. The CDR3 length is 15 residues. This clonotype originated in an adult woman who had mild COVID-19 (a few samples of this study predate the infection). Cell type and time point are not known. The J gene is TRBJ1-5, the V gene TRBV20-1; 7 bases fit TRBD1. Sequencing input: PBMCs or a T cell subset sorted from them (not recorded which). DNA for the CDR3: TGCAGTGCTAGAGATAGGAGGGGGCAGGGTCAGCCCCAGCATTTT. Protein product: CSARDRRGQGQPQHF.